The text below deals with one TCR beta chain. This CDR3 is built from 13 residues. Germline values: CDR1 SGHDT, CDR2 YYEEEE. V was pared by 2 bases and J by 5 bases, with 7 bases between. The table came from immunoSEQ multiplex PCR; TCRdb's copy has only in-frame clones and leaves some out. The table records about 150,000 clones, approximately 94% of them present only once. The data stem from a study of control samples from healthy donors and cancer patients. The TCR comes from a young man in good health. V gene TRBV5-6 combines with J gene TRBJ1-4; D gene ambiguous. The source material was blood. The CDR3: CASSLQGNEKLFF. The CDR3 DNA reads TGTGCCAGCAGCTTACAAGGAAATGAAAAACTGTTTTTT. The whole variable domain, remainder taken from reference TRBV5-6 and TRBJ1-4, is DAGVTQSPTHLIKTRGQQVTLRCSPKSGHDTVSWYQQALGQGPQFIFQYYEEEERQRGNFPDRFSGHQFPNYSSELNVNALLLGDSALYLCASSLQGNEKLFFGSGTQLSVL.